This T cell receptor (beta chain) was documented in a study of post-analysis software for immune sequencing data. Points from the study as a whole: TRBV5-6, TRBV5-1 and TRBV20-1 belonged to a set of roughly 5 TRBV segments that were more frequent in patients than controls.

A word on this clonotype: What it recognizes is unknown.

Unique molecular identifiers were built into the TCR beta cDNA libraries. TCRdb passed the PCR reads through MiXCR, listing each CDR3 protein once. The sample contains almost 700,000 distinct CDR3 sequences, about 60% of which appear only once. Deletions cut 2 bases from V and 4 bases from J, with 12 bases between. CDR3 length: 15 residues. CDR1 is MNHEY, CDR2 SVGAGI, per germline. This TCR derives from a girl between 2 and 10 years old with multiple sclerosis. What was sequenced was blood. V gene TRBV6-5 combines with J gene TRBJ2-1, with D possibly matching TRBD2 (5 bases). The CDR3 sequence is CASSYVADLYNEQFF. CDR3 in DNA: TGTGCCAGCAGTTACGTCGCGGACTTATACAATGAGCAGTTCTTC.